A single sample gave rise to the 19 T cell receptor beta chains below, sequenced in a study of T cell repertoires in cytomegalovirus infection. Antigens of these TCRs are unknown. TCRdb used MiXCR to reprocess the reads, holding one entry per CDR3 protein. Of about 900,000 distinct CDR3 sequences in the sample, roughly 30% are singletons; the top ten hold roughly 12%. This specimen was cultured CD8+ T cells from PBMCs, taken from culture after CMV antigen stimulation. The receptors were gathered from a human donor in good health (CMV status not recorded). Some clones in this sample may be carry-over from other donors' samples.

This clonotype was recorded a few times. The chain combines TRBV20-1 with TRBJ2-7; 10 nucleotides align to TRBD1. Germline-derived CDR1 and CDR2 are DFQATT and SNEGSKA (reference sequence). The CDR3 length is 14 residues. Germline trimming cut 6 bases from V and 0 bases from J; bases unmatched to any gene: 5. The DNA of the CDR3 is TGCAGTGCGGAGGGACAGGGGAGCTCCTACGAGCAGTACGTC. Its translation: CSAEGQGSSYEQYV.

This clonotype was seen ten or more times. The CDR3 protein is CASSKGGTGYGYTF. CDR3 coding DNA: TGTGCCAGCAGCAAAGGTGGCACCGGCTATGGCTACACCTTC. V usage is TRBV7-6 and J usage is TRBJ1-2; D ambiguous. Trimming took 5 bases from V and 4 from J, leaving 14 bases between them. This CDR3 is built from 14 residues. CDR1 and CDR2 from the germline V gene are SGHVS and FNYEAQ.

J is TRBJ1-2 and V is TRBV15; tentatively, D is TRBD1 (5 bases). The CDR3 is made up of 15 amino acids. V was pared by 0 bases and J by 4 bases, with 12 bases between. CDR1 is LNHNV and CDR2 is YYDKDF in the germline V gene (reference sequence). CDR3: CATSRDRGGGYGYTF. The CDR3 DNA is TGTGCCACCAGCAGAGATCGCGGGGGTGGCTATGGCTACACCTTC.

The rearrangement uses TRBV12-3 or TRBV12-4 and TRBJ2-1, with TRBD1 matching 9 bases. This CDR3 comprises 15 residues. V was pared by 7 bases and J by 5 bases, with 9 bases of the junction left unmatched. CDR3 region: CASIITGTGNNEQFF. CDR3 nucleotide sequence: TGTGCCAGCATAATAACCGGGACAGGGAACAATGAGCAGTTCTTC.

The chain joins TRBV12-3 or TRBV12-4 to TRBJ1-2; D is unclear. Between the trimmed V and J ends, which lost 7 bases and 5 bases, there was a span of 11 bases. This CDR3 spans 12 amino acids. The CDR3 sequence is CASMTLGYGYTF. In DNA, the CDR3 is TGTGCCAGCATGACCCTGGGATATGGCTACACCTTC.

Turning to this clonotype: This may stem from a read error, because a much larger clone lies one nucleotide away. The gene calls are TRBV7-2 and TRBJ2-2; 7 nucleotides line up with TRBD2. Germline lookup yields CDR1 SGHTA and CDR2 FQGNSA. The CDR3 loop spans 15 amino acids. CDR3 DNA: TGTGTCAGCAGCTTAGAAGGACTAGGCGTCGGGGAGCTGTTTTTT. It is translated as CVSSLEGLGVGELFF.

The V gene is TRBV27, the J gene TRBJ1-2; no reliable D call. V lost 8 bases and J 8 bases, leaving 21 bases between the germline ends. There are 14 residues in the CDR3. Germline CDR1 and CDR2: MNHEY and SMNVEV (reference sequence). CDR3 residues: CASGKTLRSPGYTF. The CDR3 DNA reads TGTGCCAGCGGAAAAACCCTTCGGTCACCGGGCTACACCTTC.

This clonotype was detected once. The chain couples TRBV9 to TRBJ2-3; D not certain. Germline V CDR1 and CDR2: SGDLS, YYNGEE. The CDR3 contains 16 residues. Trimming shortened V by 0 bases and J by 5 bases, and 16 bases separated the two germline ends. In DNA, the CDR3 is TGTGCCAGCAGCGTAGGAGCAAGGTTTATAGTAGATACGCAGTATTTT. Protein: CASSVGARFIVDTQYF.

In this sample, this clonotype turned up a few times. This chain uses TRBV19 with TRBJ2-1; the D gene is possibly TRBD1 (5 bases). This CDR3 comprises 14 residues. Germline loops: CDR1 LNHDA, CDR2 SQIVND (reference sequence). Trimming stripped 1 base from V and 8 bases from J, with 12 bases between. As DNA, the CDR3 is TGTGCCAGTAGTATAGCAGGGTACGTCCATGAGCAGTTCTTC. Translated, it gives CASSIAGYVHEQFF.

This clonotype has ten or more counts. The CDR3: CASSERGYYGYTF. The CDR3 coding sequence is TGTGCCAGCAGTGAAAGGGGATACTATGGCTACACCTTC. This sequence joins TRBV2 and TRBJ1-2; perhaps TRBD1 as D (5 bases). V lost 2 bases and J 3 bases, leaving 7 bases between the germline ends. Germline CDR1 and CDR2: SNHLY and FYNNEI. The CDR3 loop spans 13 amino acids.

V and J are TRBV7-6 and TRBJ2-5; 8 bases agree with TRBD2. Trimming at V came to 10 bases and at J to 6 bases, leaving 7 bases not matched to a gene. Germline CDR1 SGHVS, CDR2 FNYEAQ. The CDR3 consists of 12 residues. The CDR3 DNA follows: TGTGCCACTTTCGCGGGGGGACAGACCCAGTACTTC. Protein sequence: CATFAGGQTQYF.

About this clonotype: The junction departs from the called germline gene at one end, perhaps through a read error. The V call is TRBV7-9, the J call TRBJ2-6, with a weak D call TRBD1 (5 bases). The CDR3 loop spans 13 amino acids. Germline V gene data show CDR1 as SEHNR and CDR2 as FQNEAQ (reference sequence). The CDR3 region is CASSLVGDNVLTF. The CDR3 DNA follows: TGTGCCAGCAGCTTAGTAGGGGACAACGTCCTGACTTTC.

In regard to this clonotype: Since no conserved phenylalanine or tryptophan closes the CDR3, a read error is the likely cause. This chain links TRBV2 with TRBJ2-1; tentative D call: TRBD2 (5 bases). The ends were cut back, 0 bases at V and 9 bases at J, with 12 bases in the middle. The CDR3 extends over 14 amino acids. Germline loops: CDR1 SNHLY, CDR2 FYNNEI. CDR3 sequence reads: CASSEAGMGGEQFS. In DNA, the CDR3 is TGTGCCAGCAGTGAAGCCGGGATGGGTGGTGAGCAGTTCTCC.

About this clonotype itself: The conserved phenylalanine or tryptophan normally closing the CDR3 is absent here, so this likely arose from a read error. V gene TRBV12-3 or TRBV12-4 combines with J gene TRBJ1-5; D is possibly TRBD1 (6 bases). This CDR3 has 15 residues. V gave up 4 bases and J gave up 3 bases, with 13 bases separating them. The CDR3 loop is CASSSRGGPNQPQHS. The CDR3 DNA follows: TGTGCCAGCAGTTCCCGGGGGGGGCCCAATCAGCCCCAGCATTCT.

The V gene is TRBV12-3 or TRBV12-4, the J gene TRBJ2-7; a possible D gene is TRBD1 (6 bases). V lost 6 bases to trimming and J lost 0 bases, with 15 bases between them. The CDR3 is 15 residues long. Written as DNA, the CDR3 is TGTGCCAGCAGGGCTGACAGGAGTAGCTCCTACGAGCAGTACGTC. Translating gives CASRADRSSSYEQYV.

This clonotype was seen a few times. V and J are TRBV10-3 and TRBJ1-3, with 11 nucleotides matching TRBD1. This CDR3 comprises 16 residues. Germline trimming cut 10 bases from V and 4 bases from J; bases unmatched to any gene: 12. CDR1 ENHRY and CDR2 SYGVKD come from the germline V gene. The DNA of the CDR3 is TGTGCCACCCTTCGACCGGGACAGGGGGACGGAAACACCATATATTTT. It is translated as CATLRPGQGDGNTIYF.

This clonotype was seen a handful of times. The V call is TRBV5-1, the J call TRBJ2-5, with 7 bases matching TRBD2. The CDR3 spans 14 residues. With V trimmed by 4 bases and J by 5 bases, 8 bases remained unmatched. Germline V gene sequence: CDR1 SGHRS, CDR2 YFSETQ. The CDR3 loop reads CASSRRTSAETQYF. The CDR3 region has the DNA TGCGCCAGCAGCCGGCGTACTAGCGCCGAGACCCAGTACTTC.

Concerning this clonotype: At one boundary the junction diverges from the germline segment, which might be a read error. This chain uses TRBV7-2 with TRBJ1-1, with 10 bases aligning to TRBD1. CDR3 length: 14 amino acids. Germline V gene data show CDR1 as SGHTA and CDR2 as FQGNSA. CDR3 DNA sequence: TGTGCCAGCAGGTTAGGGACAGGGGACACTGAAGCTTTCTTT. It codes for CASRLGTGDTEAFF.

Regarding this clonotype: Sequence at one end of the junction differs from germline and may be a read error. This rearrangement joins TRBV7-8 to TRBJ2-5; a weak D match, TRBD1 (5 bases). This CDR3 contains 15 residues. From germline, CDR1 is SGHVS and CDR2 FQNEAQ. CDR3 sequence reads: CVSTISKGYQETQYF. CDR3 DNA: TGTGTCAGCACCATCAGTAAGGGGTACCAAGAGACCCAGTACTTC.